This T cell receptor beta chain was documented in a study of vaccination and CD4 T cells after COVID-19. About the research overall: Sampling post-COVID took place a median around 91 days after diagnosis (range 35 to 161). Notes on the study in general: Counts of SARS-CoV-2-reactive clonotypes had a median that went from around 20 to 38, a nonsignificant change.

Germline-derived CDR1 and CDR2 are MNHNS and SASEGT. The CDR3 sequence is 12 residues long. The ends were cut back, 5 bases at V and 7 bases at J, with 11 bases in the middle. This clonotype was observed a few times. Its antigen is as yet unknown. Regarding treatment: roughly nine-day PBMC culture with coronavirus spike peptide pools or control peptides (ViraFEST assay). An unexposed donor provided the CD4+ T cells, which were collected before the COVID-19 pandemic (2011-2018). Cells permitting, SARS-CoV-2 S/N and four cold-coronavirus spikes were tested on unexposed-donor CD4+ T cells. An Oncomine TCR Beta short-read assay was used to sequence the DNA from cultured CD4+ T cells. CD4+ T cells were cultured, and genomic DNA was extracted from them. TCRdb analysed the PCR reads with MiXCR anew, one entry per CDR3 protein. Of some 1,500 distinct CDR3 sequences in the sample, around half were seen once.

The receptor's source is a human donor in good health. The chain combines TRBV6-1 with TRBJ1-1; D uncertain. The sequenced sample consisted of CD4+ T cells from blood, cultured in vitro. The CDR3 loop reads CASSQYIVEAFF. The CDR3, as DNA: TGTGCCAGCAGTCAATACATCGTTGAAGCTTTCTTT.